The 10 T cell receptor beta chains below all came from one sample that was sequenced in a study of T-cell reconstitution after alpha-beta-depleted transplantation in children. Unique molecular identifiers were used in preparing the TCRbeta library. MiXCR, applied by TCRdb to the PCR reads, yields one record per CDR3 protein. The sample records roughly 490,000 distinct CDR3 sequences, roughly 11% being singletons. The sample here was PBMCs, mostly from graft donor cells, taken 180 days after TCRalphabeta/CD19-depleted stem cell transplant. These receptors came from a female patient aged 2 to 10 who had a stem cell transplant for aplastic anemia, so the T cells may come from the graft donor.

The sample holds many counts of this clonotype. One end of the junction fails to match germline, which may point to a read error. This rearrangement joins TRBV7-2 to TRBJ2-1, with a weak D call TRBD2 (7 bases). The CDR3 extends over 13 amino acids. Per germline, CDR1 SGHTA and CDR2 FQGNSA. Written as DNA, the CDR3 is TGTGCCAGCAGTTTAGGGGGGGCCCCAGGGCAGTTCTTC. This sequence encodes CASSLGGAPGQFF.

The J gene is TRBJ2-7, the V gene TRBV5-1; the match to TRBD2 covers 7 bases. V lost 4 bases to trimming and J lost 5 bases; unmatched junction nucleotides: 12. This CDR3 comprises 15 residues. The germline V gene encodes CDR1 SGHRS and CDR2 YFSETQ. The CDR3 DNA reads as TGCGCCAGCAGCATTACTAGCGACAGTACCCACGAGCAGTACTTC. This gives the protein CASSITSDSTHEQYF.

This chain joins TRBV7-6 and TRBJ2-1, with 8 bases lining up with TRBD2. Germline CDR1 SGHVS, CDR2 FNYEAQ. Trimming at V came to 2 bases and at J to 2 bases, leaving 8 bases not matched to a gene. The CDR3 is made up of 17 amino acids. As DNA, the CDR3 is TGTGCCAGCAGCTTAACCCCCCGCGGGAGGACCTACAATGAGCAGTTCTTC. Translating it yields CASSLTPRGRTYNEQFF.

This clonotype was seen a handful of times. DNA of the CDR3: TGTGCCAGCAGCTGGGCGGCACTCGCGAACACCGGGGAGCTGTTTTTT. Translating gives CASSWAALANTGELFF. The chain employs TRBV7-9 and TRBJ2-2; D unresolved. This CDR3 comprises 16 residues. V shed 4 bases and J shed 0 bases, with 12 bases lying between them. Germline assignment: CDR1 SEHNR and CDR2 FQNEAQ (reference sequence).

This clonotype showed up just a few times. The V and J genes are TRBV5-6 and TRBJ2-3, with no clear D. The V end was cut by 5 bases, the J end by 2 bases, with 18 bases between. Germline CDR1 is SGHDT and CDR2 is YYEEEE. The CDR3 extends over 16 amino acids. CDR3 sequence (DNA): TGTGCCAGCAGTAAAGATATGGCAGACCCCACAGATACGCAGTATTTT. This encodes CASSKDMADPTDTQYF.

This sequence joins TRBV24-1 and TRBJ2-5; TRBD2 matches 7 bases. CDR3 length equals 17 residues. V lost 5 bases and J lost 0; bases outside the gene matches: 11. The germline V gene encodes CDR1 KGHDR and CDR2 SFDVKD. The CDR3 nucleotides are TGTGCCACCAGTGCCCGCGGGAGCAACAGATACCAAGAGACCCAGTACTTC. Translation gives CATSARGSNRYQETQYF.

This clonotype has ten or more counts. The V gene is TRBV7-6, the J gene TRBJ2-3; D is uncertain. Per germline, CDR1 SGHVS and CDR2 FNYEAQ. The CDR3 spans 12 residues. Deletions cut 2 bases from V and 6 bases from J, with 6 bases between. Here the CDR3 reads CASSLMFDTQYF. The DNA for the CDR3 is TGTGCCAGCAGCTTAATGTTTGATACGCAGTATTTT. The whole variable domain, filled in from reference TRBV7-6 and TRBJ2-3, reads GAGVSQSPRYKVTKRGQDVALRCDPISGHVSLYWYRQALGQGPEFLTYFNYEAQQDKSGLPNDRFSAERPEGSISTLTIQRTEQRDSAMYRCASSLMFDTQYFGPGTRLTVL.

CDR3 sequence: CASKSSAGGSYEQYF. CDR3 nucleotide sequence: TGTGCCAGCAAATCATCTGCGGGAGGGTCCTACGAGCAGTACTTC. The gene calls are TRBV6-2 or TRBV6-3 and TRBJ2-7; 9 bases are shared with TRBD2. The CDR3 totals 15 residues. In germline, CDR1 is MNHEY, CDR2 SVGEGT. With 7 bases clipped from V and 1 base from J, the junction kept 8 bases outside the gene matches.

This clonotype was counted between two and nine times. This chain joins TRBV7-3 and TRBJ2-3; 10 nucleotides align to TRBD2. CDR3 length: 15 residues. V lost 5 bases, J lost 6 bases, and 8 bases stayed unmatched. CDR1 is SGHTA, CDR2 FQGTGA, per germline. The CDR3 sequence: CASSPLAGGLDTQYF. The CDR3 DNA reads as TGTGCCAGCAGCCCCTTAGCGGGAGGTTTGGATACGCAGTATTTT.

In this sample, this clonotype turned up a few times. Here the CDR3 DNA reads TGTGCCAGCAGCTTAGATTGGCGGCAGTACCAAGAGACCCAGTACTTC. This codes for CASSLDWRQYQETQYF. The V gene is TRBV7-8, the J gene TRBJ2-5; no clear D gene. CDR3 length: 16 residues. In germline, CDR1 is SGHVS, CDR2 FQNEAQ. The germline V and J ends were trimmed by 1 base and 0 bases, with 12 bases remaining between them.